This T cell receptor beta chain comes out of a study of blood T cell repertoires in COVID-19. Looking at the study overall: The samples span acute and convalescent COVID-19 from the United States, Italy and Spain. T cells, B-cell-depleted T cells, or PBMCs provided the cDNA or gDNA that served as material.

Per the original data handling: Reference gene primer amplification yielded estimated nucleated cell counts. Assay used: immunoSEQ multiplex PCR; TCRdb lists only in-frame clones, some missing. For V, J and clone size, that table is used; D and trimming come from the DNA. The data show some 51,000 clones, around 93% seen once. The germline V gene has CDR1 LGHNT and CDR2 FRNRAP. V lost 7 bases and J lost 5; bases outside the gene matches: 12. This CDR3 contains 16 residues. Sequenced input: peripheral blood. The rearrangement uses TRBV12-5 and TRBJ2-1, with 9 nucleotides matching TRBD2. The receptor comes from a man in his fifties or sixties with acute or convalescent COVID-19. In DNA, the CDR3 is TGTGCTAGTGCACAAATAGCGGGGGCCCCCGACAATGAGCAGTTCTTC. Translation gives CASAQIAGAPDNEQFF.